These 24 T cell receptor beta chains were sequenced from one sample in a study of blood T cell repertoires in COVID-19. TCRdb's table, derived via immunoSEQ multiplex PCR, lists solely in-frame clones and lacks some. The sample holds over 55,000 clones, about 90% seen once. Sequenced: peripheral blood. The receptors were gathered from a human donor in a cohort sampled during active COVID-19.

The chain uses TRBV18 and TRBJ1-1; 7 nucleotides line up with TRBD1. CDR1 and CDR2 (germline): KGHSH, LQKENI. The CDR3 is 12 amino acids. Trimming took 3 bases from V and 8 from J; bases not matched to a gene: 3. The CDR3 DNA is TGTGCCAGCTCACCTCCGGGACAGGAAGCTTTCTTT. Protein: CASSPPGQEAFF.

The chain couples TRBV6-2 or TRBV6-3 to TRBJ2-7, with D maybe TRBD2 (6 bases). This CDR3 has 18 residues. Germline V gene lookup returns CDR1 MNHEY and CDR2 SVGEGT. The V gene lost 0 bases and the J gene lost 4 bases, with 22 bases spanning the gap. CDR3 loop: CASSYSPTGSAGLYEQYF. The DNA for the CDR3 is TGTGCCAGCAGTTACTCTCCCACAGGTTCCGCGGGACTTTACGAGCAGTACTTC.

The genes are TRBV4-1 and TRBJ1-1, with 7 bases that match TRBD1. The trim removed 0 bases at V and 3 bases at J, leaving 4 bases unmatched. The CDR3 loop spans 15 amino acids. From germline, CDR1 is MGHRA and CDR2 YSYEKL. The CDR3 here is CASSQEAGGYTEAFF. CDR3 DNA sequence: TGCGCCAGCAGCCAAGAGGCAGGGGGATACACTGAAGCTTTCTTT.

V gene TRBV10-3 combines with J gene TRBJ1-2; D may be TRBD1 (6 bases). The CDR3 loop spans 14 amino acids. Trimming removed 4 bases from V and 7 bases from J, with 16 bases in between. Germline V gives CDR1 ENHRY, CDR2 SYGVKD. The CDR3 spells CAISAPSTGLGYTF. Written as DNA, the CDR3 is TGTGCCATCAGTGCACCCTCTACAGGGCTTGGCTACACCTTC.

This sequence joins TRBV5-4 and TRBJ1-2; 9 nucleotides align to TRBD1. The trim removed 4 bases at V and 7 bases at J, leaving 5 bases unmatched. The CDR3 totals 13 residues. Germline V gene lookup returns CDR1 SGHNT and CDR2 YYREEE (reference sequence). CDR3 residues: CASSGWDRAGYTF. As DNA, the CDR3 is TGTGCCAGCAGCGGCTGGGACAGGGCTGGCTACACCTTC.

The chain recombines TRBV6-5 with TRBJ1-5; D remains unclear. Looked up from germline, CDR1 is MNHEY and CDR2 is SVGAGI. The CDR3 consists of 15 residues. Trimming took 9 bases from V and 4 from J, leaving 19 bases between them. In nucleotides, the CDR3 is TGTGCCAGTACTGCCGCGGGTGGACCTAATCAGCCCCAGCATTTT. Translating gives CASTAAGGPNQPQHF.

The chain couples TRBV4-1 to TRBJ1-3; the D gene is possibly TRBD1 (5 bases). Germline CDR1 is MGHRA and CDR2 is YSYEKL. This CDR3 contains 16 residues. With 1 base removed from V and 0 bases from J, the gap between germline ends came to 10 bases. CDR3 sequence reads: CASSQVAGISGNTIYF. The CDR3 DNA follows: TGCGCCAGCAGCCAAGTGGCAGGGATCTCTGGAAACACCATATATTTT.

The chain couples TRBV27 to TRBJ2-5, with D tentatively TRBD2 (5 bases). Trimming took 7 bases from V and 2 from J, leaving 26 bases between them. This CDR3 is built from 18 residues. Per germline, CDR1 MNHEY and CDR2 SMNVEV (reference sequence). DNA of the CDR3: TGTGCCAGCACCCAAAGGTCGAGGGAAGTACCAAAGCAAGAGACCCAGTACTTC. The encoded protein is CASTQRSREVPKQETQYF.

The V call is TRBV4-1, the J call TRBJ1-4; 8 bases align to TRBD1. The V and J ends lost 0 bases and 3 bases, in that order; junction bases with no gene match: 0. In germline, CDR1 is MGHRA, CDR2 YSYEKL. This CDR3 has 15 amino acids. This CDR3 is CASSQEGQANEKLFF. The CDR3 bases are TGCGCCAGCAGCCAAGAGGGACAGGCTAATGAAAAACTGTTTTTT.

This chain uses TRBV2 with TRBJ1-5; TRBD1 matches at 9 bases. CDR3 length: 14 residues. J was trimmed by 9 bases and V by 8 bases; bases with no gene match: 11. Germline values: CDR1 SNHLY, CDR2 FYNNEI. The CDR3 sequence: CASSTGGQASPQHF. As DNA, the CDR3 is TGTGCCAGCTCAACAGGGGGCCAAGCTTCGCCCCAGCATTTT.

The chain recombines TRBV7-3 with TRBJ2-6; 7 bases match TRBD1. V gave up 3 bases and J gave up 0 bases; unmatched junction bases: 5. The CDR3 spans 17 residues. Per the germline V gene, CDR1 is SGHTA and CDR2 is FQGTGA. DNA of the CDR3: TGTGCCAGCAGCTTGCAACCAGGGGGCTCTGGGGCCAACGTCCTGACTTTC. Protein sequence: CASSLQPGGSGANVLTF.

V and J are TRBV11-2 and TRBJ2-7, with 8 bases aligning to TRBD1. The CDR3 runs 13 residues. Germline CDR1 and CDR2: SGHAT and FQNNGV. The J segment lost 7 bases and the V segment lost 2 bases, leaving 4 bases of the junction unmatched. The CDR3 DNA sequence: TGTGCCAGCAGCTTAACAGGGGGAGGTGAGCAGTACTTC. It codes for CASSLTGGGEQYF.

The J gene is TRBJ2-7, the V gene TRBV12-3 or TRBV12-4; D remains unclear. CDR3 length: 12 residues. V was shortened by 3 bases and J by 2 bases, with 5 bases between the two germline ends. CDR3 DNA: TGTGCCAGCAGTTTTCTCGCCTACGAGCAGTACTTC. It encodes CASSFLAYEQYF.

The V and J genes are TRBV7-3 and TRBJ2-7; the D is unclear. CDR1 SGHTA and CDR2 FQGTGA come from the germline V gene. The germline V and J ends were trimmed by 6 bases and 0 bases, with 9 bases remaining between them. The CDR3 loop spans 13 amino acids. The CDR3 loop reads CASSRSDSYEQYF. The CDR3 DNA reads as TGTGCCAGCAGTCGGTCTGACTCCTACGAGCAGTACTTC. The full variable domain, with the rest looked up from reference TRBV7-3 and TRBJ2-7, is GAGVSQTPSNKVTEKGKYVELRCDPISGHTALYWYRQSLGQGPEFLIYFQGTGAADDSGLPNDRFFAVRPEGSVSTLKIQRTERGDSAVYLCASSRSDSYEQYFGPGTRLTVT.

V is TRBV4-1 and J is TRBJ1-4; 8 nucleotides match TRBD1. The CDR3 runs to 16 residues. The ends lost 4 bases at V and 8 bases at J; junction bases unmatched: 12. The germline V gene encodes CDR1 MGHRA and CDR2 YSYEKL. CDR3 amino acids: CASSRPSGGLREKLFF. The CDR3 coding sequence is TGCGCCAGCAGCCGCCCTTCAGGGGGCCTGAGAGAAAAACTGTTTTTT.

The chain employs TRBV5-1 and TRBJ1-6; tentatively, D is TRBD1 (5 bases). V dropped 4 bases and J dropped 7 bases, with 15 bases sitting between them. Germline loops: CDR1 SGHRS, CDR2 YFSETQ. CDR3 size: 15 residues. This CDR3 reads CASSLEAGMNSPLHF. The CDR3 DNA sequence: TGCGCCAGCAGCCTTGAGGCAGGGATGAATTCACCCCTCCACTTT.

The CDR3 coding sequence is TGTGCCAGCAGCTTCGCTCAAGAGGCTTTCTTT. Encoded protein: CASSFAQEAFF. V and J are TRBV7-2 and TRBJ1-1, with D unresolved. V lost 3 bases, J lost 11 bases, and 10 bases lay in between. The CDR3 totals 11 residues. Germline V gives CDR1 SGHTA, CDR2 FQGNSA. Looking up the rest from reference TRBV7-2 and TRBJ1-1 gives the full variable domain: GAGVSQSPSNKVTEKGKDVELRCDPISGHTALYWYRQSLGQGLEFLIYFQGNSAPDKSGLPSDRFSAERTGGSVSTLTIQRTQQEDSAVYLCASSFAQEAFFGQGTRLTVV.

The rearrangement links TRBV3-1 (or the pseudogene TRBV3-2) to TRBJ1-4, with TRBD1 matching over 7 bases. The CDR3 consists of 15 residues. Losses at the gene ends were 3 bases for V and 8 bases for J; bases not matched to a gene: 9. Germline V gene sequence: CDR1 LGHDT, CDR2 YNNKEL (reference sequence). The CDR3 here is CASSQPQGLYEKLFF. For the CDR3, the DNA is TGTGCCAGCAGCCAGCCACAGGGGCTTTACGAAAAACTGTTTTTT.

This chain connects TRBV9 to TRBJ1-5; 8 positions agree with TRBD1. The CDR3 sequence is 15 residues long. Germline V gene data show CDR1 as SGDLS and CDR2 as YYNGEE. V trimming: 0 bases; J trimming: 6 bases; junction bases outside the gene matches: 5. Here the CDR3 DNA reads TGTGCCAGCAGCGTAGGGCAGGGGGCGAGTCAGCCCCAGCATTTT. This gives the protein CASSVGQGASQPQHF.

This clone was found once. This chain links TRBV19 with TRBJ2-7; 9 bases map to TRBD1. Germline V gene data show CDR1 as LNHDA and CDR2 as SQIVND (reference sequence). V trimming: 5 bases; J trimming: 6 bases; junction bases outside the gene matches: 8. The CDR3 has 14 residues. CDR3 bases: TGTGCCAGTAGTCTGGGGACAGGGACGTTCGAGCAGTACTTC. As protein: CASSLGTGTFEQYF.

This chain connects TRBV5-6 to TRBJ2-7; maybe TRBD2 (6 bases). Between the trimmed V and J ends, which lost 3 bases and 2 bases, there was a span of 18 bases. CDR3 length equals 16 residues. Germline V gene lookup returns CDR1 SGHDT and CDR2 YYEEEE. The CDR3 DNA sequence: TGTGCCAGCAGCTCCGCGGGACTGGGAACTCCCTACGAGCAGTACTTC. This translates into CASSSAGLGTPYEQYF.

The rearrangement joins TRBV14 to TRBJ1-2; D unresolved. With 6 bases removed from V and 4 bases from J, the gap between germline ends came to 12 bases. Germline values: CDR1 SGHDN, CDR2 FVKESK. The CDR3 is made up of 13 amino acids. CDR3 sequence (DNA): TGTGCCAGCAGTCCCCGGCGAGGCTATGGCTACACCTTC. Translated: CASSPRRGYGYTF.

V usage is TRBV12-3 or TRBV12-4 and J usage is TRBJ1-2; no definite D call. There are 12 residues in the CDR3. Trimming removed 2 bases from V and 3 bases from J, with 4 bases in between. The CDR3 coding sequence is TGTGCCAGCAGTTTATCGGACTATGGCTACACCTTC. It specifies CASSLSDYGYTF.

This clone appeared a single time. The CDR3 loop reads CASSFSPGELYEQYF. The CDR3 DNA reads TGTGCCAGCAGCTTTAGCCCGGGAGAGTTATACGAGCAGTACTTC. The chain couples TRBV7-3 to TRBJ2-7; TRBD2 might be the D (6 bases). The V end lost 3 bases, the J end lost 4 bases, and 16 bases lay between the germline ends. The CDR3 length is 15 residues. CDR1 and CDR2 from the germline V gene are SGHTA and FQGTGA.